This T cell receptor beta chain was documented in a study of T cell responses to AZD1222 COVID-19 vaccine. Overall study results and limits: Baseline antibody screening turned up just 6 or 7 seropositive AZD1222 recipients. White British people made up most donors, females outnumbered males, and clonal diversity was possibly underestimated.

TCRdb's table, derived via immunoSEQ multiplex PCR, lists solely in-frame clones and lacks some. This sample has 95,000 to 150,000 clones, with 85% to 90% found just once. In the case of this clone: Its target is unknown.

The CDR3 runs 13 residues. The V and J ends lost 5 bases and 5 bases respectively, with 12 bases between them. Germline CDR1 and CDR2: SGHVS and FQNEAQ. Material: peripheral blood, obtained 28 days after the second AZD1222 dose. This TCR was recovered from an adult who received the AZD1222 COVID-19 vaccine. V is TRBV7-8 and J is TRBJ1-1, with D possibly being TRBD1 (5 bases). For the CDR3, the DNA is TGTGCCAGCAGCCCCAGGGAGTTGACTGAAGCTTTCTTT. Translated: CASSPRELTEAFF.